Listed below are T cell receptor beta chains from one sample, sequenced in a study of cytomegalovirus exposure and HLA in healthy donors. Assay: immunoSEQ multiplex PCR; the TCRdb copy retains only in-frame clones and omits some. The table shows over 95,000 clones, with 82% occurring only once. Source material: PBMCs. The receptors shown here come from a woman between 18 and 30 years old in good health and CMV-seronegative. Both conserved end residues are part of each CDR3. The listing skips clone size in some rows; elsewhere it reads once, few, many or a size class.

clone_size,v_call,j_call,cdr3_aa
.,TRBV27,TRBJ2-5,CASSFGLASETQYF
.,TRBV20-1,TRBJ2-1,CSATPNEQFF
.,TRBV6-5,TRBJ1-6,CASSYLTGSMSPLHF
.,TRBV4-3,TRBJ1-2,CASSQGEEGLYGYTF
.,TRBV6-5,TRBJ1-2,CASSLAGDYGYTF
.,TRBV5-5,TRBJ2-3,CASSPQGSDTQYF
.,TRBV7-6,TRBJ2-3,CASSLGTGITDTQYF
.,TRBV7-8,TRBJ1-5,CASSLEGRVGQPQHF
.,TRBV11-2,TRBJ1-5,CASSLGRGSNQPQHF
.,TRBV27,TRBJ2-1,CASSSTTGGLYDEQFF
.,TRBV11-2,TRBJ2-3,CASSLSAGADTQYF
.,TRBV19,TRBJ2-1,CASSIRANEQFF
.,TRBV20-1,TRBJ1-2,CSAGTGDGYTF
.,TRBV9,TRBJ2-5,CASSVEGVLTQETQYF
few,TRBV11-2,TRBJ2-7,CASSLGRRGNSYEQYF
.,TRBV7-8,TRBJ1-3,CASSLATLNSRNTIYF
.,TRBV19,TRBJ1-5,CASSIRGRNQPQHF
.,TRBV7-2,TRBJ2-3,CASTITGGDTQYF
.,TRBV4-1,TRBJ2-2,CASSQDTDTGELFF
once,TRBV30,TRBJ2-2,CAWRRTNSRTGELFF
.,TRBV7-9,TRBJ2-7,CASSLEDRVAFKQYF
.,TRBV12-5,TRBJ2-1,CASGPGQSSYNEQFF
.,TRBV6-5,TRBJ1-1,CASSYDPDSFDTEAFF
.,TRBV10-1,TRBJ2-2,CARVNSSGRAPGELFF
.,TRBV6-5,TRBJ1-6,CASGGGWDSPLHF
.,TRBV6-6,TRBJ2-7,CASSYSGDEQYF
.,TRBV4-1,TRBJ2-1,CASSATSGALTYNEQFF